The present T cell receptor beta chain was sequenced within a study of regulatory T cells in long-lasting Graves disease. Notes on the study in general: Limited samples may have lowered accuracy.

With 1 base clipped from V and 6 bases from J, the junction kept 10 bases outside the gene matches. The CDR3 is 17 residues long. Germline CDR1 SGHRS, CDR2 YFSETQ. As to time point: newly diagnosed GD, antithyroid drugs for less than 3 months. Scientists built the TCR library using RNA that was extracted from PBMCs. At least ten counts were recorded for this clonotype. Its antigen is not known. Investigators prepared the TCR beta libraries by applying iRepertoire HTBI primers and Arm-PCR of CDR3 regions. A single record per CDR3 protein comes from TCRdb applying MiXCR to the multiplex PCR reads. The sample includes about 430,000 distinct CDR3 sequences, 15% of them seen just once. Separately, the same data were catalogued under a study of T cells in Graves' hyperthyroidism and ophthalmopathy. This second study notes: Based on clinical symptoms, serum thyroxine and TRAb, thyroid ultrasound and orbital computed tomography, diagnoses were reached. Most clonotypes expanded in thyroid above 0.001 were likewise present in blood.

The sequenced sample was peripheral blood mononuclear cells (PBMCs), obtained at new diagnosis, from a patient treated with antithyroid drugs. This receptor was obtained from a woman aged 40 to 55 with Graves disease. The chain combines TRBV5-1 with TRBJ2-2, with 9 bases aligning to TRBD2. The chain's CDR3 is CASSLTQAGGYAGELFF. Written as DNA, the CDR3 is TGCGCCAGCAGCTTGACCCAAGCGGGAGGATACGCCGGGGAGCTGTTTTTT.